The present T cell receptor beta chain was sequenced within a study of blood T cells in healthy people across ages. The study's findings and limits: A strong correlation between TCR beta diversity and naive T cell percentage was seen.

J lost 4 bases, V lost 2 bases, and 7 bases had no gene match. Germline V CDR1 and CDR2: SGHKS, YYEKEE (reference sequence). This CDR3 has 15 residues. On this clonotype itself: Its antigen is undetermined.

Primers used in a second PCR of about 7 to 12 cycles were a sample-barcoded 5' primer and a J-beta primer mix. Every single cDNA molecule received a tag from a template-switch adaptor with 12 random nucleotides. Using its own MiXCR run on the 5' RACE reads, TCRdb lists one record per CDR3 protein. This repertoire shows about 1.1 million distinct CDR3 sequences, 35% to 45% found once; its top ten account for approximately 14%. The V call is TRBV5-5, the J call TRBJ2-3, with 7 positions matching TRBD1. Source material: blood. The source is a man younger than 35 in good health. The CDR3 region is CASSFGQGESDTQYF. CDR3 sequence (DNA): TGTGCCAGCAGCTTTGGGCAGGGGGAGTCAGATACGCAGTATTTT.